Following are 17 T cell receptor beta chains from one sample sequenced in a study of human T cells and chemical hapten exposure. TCRdb processed the 5' RACE reads anew with MiXCR; each CDR3 protein has one entry. The sample has approximately 140,000 distinct CDR3 sequences, approximately 4% seen once. RNA extraction used unfractionated whole blood as the source of total RNA. The receptors come from a female donor in good health.

This clonotype was counted many times. V is TRBV5-4 and J is TRBJ2-7; possible D gene TRBD2, 6 bases. The germline gives CDR1 SGHNT, CDR2 YYREEE (reference sequence). V gave up 4 bases and J gave up 2 bases, with 13 bases separating them. The CDR3 extends over 14 amino acids. The CDR3 loop reads CASSPDGGPYEQYF. The CDR3, as DNA: TGTGCCAGCAGCCCCGATGGAGGGCCCTACGAGCAGTACTTC.

Many counts were recorded for this clonotype. J is TRBJ2-7 and V is TRBV2; TRBD1 matches at 9 bases. The CDR3 covers 17 residues. With V trimmed by 6 bases and J by 4 bases, 16 bases remained unmatched. In germline, CDR1 is SNHLY, CDR2 FYNNEI. CDR3 sequence reads: CASRPPGQGLRGYEQYF. The CDR3 DNA is TGTGCCAGCAGACCTCCGGGACAGGGATTACGGGGGTACGAGCAGTACTTC.

This clonotype was seen many times. This chain's CDR3 is CASSYSVWDRGNYGYTF. The CDR3 DNA reads TGTGCCAGCAGTTACTCGGTTTGGGACAGGGGGAACTATGGCTACACCTTC. This sequence joins TRBV6-5 and TRBJ1-2; TRBD1 aligns across 11 bases. The germline gives CDR1 MNHEY, CDR2 SVGAGI. V shed 0 bases and J 2 bases; nucleotides not matched to a gene: 5. The CDR3 runs 17 residues.

This clonotype showed up many times. The chain carries TRBV20-1 and TRBJ2-5; tentative D call: TRBD1 (5 bases). Germline CDR1 is DFQATT and CDR2 is SNEGSKA (reference sequence). The germline V and J ends were trimmed by 0 bases and 2 bases, with 10 bases remaining between them. The CDR3 length is 14 residues. The CDR3: CSARDGKGQETQYF. The DNA of the CDR3 is TGCAGTGCTAGAGATGGAAAGGGGCAAGAGACCCAGTACTTC.

This clonotype was seen ten or more times. The chain uses TRBV20-1 and TRBJ1-1; D may be TRBD1 (5 bases). This CDR3 has 14 amino acids. Trimming removed 3 bases at V and 0 bases at J, with 11 bases between. Per the germline V gene, CDR1 is DFQATT and CDR2 is SNEGSKA (reference sequence). CDR3 in amino acids: CSARRQGMNTEAFF. In DNA form, the CDR3 reads TGCAGTGCTAGGAGGCAGGGCATGAACACTGAAGCTTTCTTT.

The gene calls are TRBV29-1 and TRBJ1-3; the match to TRBD1 covers 7 bases. This CDR3 comprises 16 residues. Per the germline V gene, CDR1 is SQVTM and CDR2 is ANQGSEA. Losses at the gene ends were 3 bases for V and 10 bases for J; bases not matched to a gene: 18. In DNA form, the CDR3 reads TGCAGCGTTGATGGGGGACAGCGCACTCTGGAAAGAACCATATATTTT. The encoded protein is CSVDGGQRTLERTIYF.

In its sample, this clonotype was seen many times. The rearrangement uses TRBV5-1 and TRBJ1-1, with unresolved D. This CDR3 is 14 amino acids long. Germline lookup yields CDR1 SGHRS and CDR2 YFSETQ. Trimming pared 0 bases from V and 1 base from J, leaving 7 bases between. The DNA of the CDR3 is TGCGCCAGCAGCTTGGTGGGAGGGAACACTGAAGCTTTCTTT. It is translated as CASSLVGGNTEAFF. Looking up the rest from reference TRBV5-1 and TRBJ1-1 gives the full variable domain: KAGVTQTPRYLIKTRGQQVTLSCSPISGHRSVSWYQQTPGQGLQFLFEYFSETQRNKGNFPGRFSGRQFSNSRSEMNVSTLELGDSALYLCASSLVGGNTEAFFGQGTRLTVV.

This clonotype was observed at least ten times. The CDR3 loop reads CASSPHSGGARTDTQYF. As DNA, the CDR3 is TGTGCCAGCAGCCCCCATAGCGGGGGGGCCCGGACAGATACGCAGTATTTT. V usage is TRBV12-3 or TRBV12-4 and J usage is TRBJ2-3; TRBD2 matches 11 bases. The CDR3 contains 17 residues. The V segment lost 6 bases and the J segment 3 bases; nucleotides outside the gene matches: 11.

The chain couples TRBV7-2 to TRBJ2-5; 8 bases align to TRBD2. V dropped 7 bases and J dropped 3; count of bases not matched to a gene: 10. The CDR3 loop spans 15 amino acids. Germline V gene lookup returns CDR1 SGHTA and CDR2 FQGNSA. CDR3 DNA sequence: TGTGCCAGCACTCACGGGGGGGACCGAAAAGAGACCCAGTACTTC. This encodes CASTHGGDRKETQYF.

This clonotype was counted at least ten times. J is TRBJ1-1 and V is TRBV12-3 or TRBV12-4, with TRBD1 matching over 8 bases. The trim removed 2 bases at V and 12 bases at J, leaving 8 bases unmatched. This CDR3 is built from 13 residues. Here the CDR3 reads CASSLKQGAPPFF. CDR3 bases: TGTGCCAGCAGTTTAAAGCAGGGGGCGCCTCCTTTCTTT.

V usage is TRBV7-8 and J usage is TRBJ2-3, with 13 bases matching TRBD2. With 2 bases clipped from V and 3 bases from J, the junction kept 2 bases outside the gene matches. This CDR3 is 16 amino acids long. Germline V gene lookup returns CDR1 SGHVS and CDR2 FQNEAQ. The CDR3 region has the DNA TGTGCCAGCAGCTTATTGACTAGCGGGGGGACAGATACGCAGTATTTT. Translation: CASSLLTSGGTDTQYF. Drawing the rest from reference TRBV7-8 and TRBJ2-3, the complete variable domain is GAGVSQSPRYKVAKRGQDVALRCDPISGHVSLFWYQQALGQGPEFLTYFQNEAQLDKSGLPSDRFFAERPEGSVSTLKIQRTQQEDSAVYLCASSLLTSGGTDTQYFGPGTRLTVL.

The table lists this clonotype with many counts. The chain employs TRBV6-5 and TRBJ2-7, with 10 bases that match TRBD1. Losses at the gene ends were 5 bases for V and 8 bases for J; bases not matched to a gene: 6. The CDR3 runs to 13 residues. Germline CDR1 reads MNHEY; CDR2 reads SVGAGI. CDR3 sequence (DNA): TGTGCCAGCAGTGTACCGGGACAGGGGAAGCAGTACTTC. It yields the protein CASSVPGQGKQYF.

This chain joins TRBV20-1 and TRBJ2-1; either TRBD1 or TRBD2 may fit D (6 bases each). V was clipped by 3 bases and J by 1 base, with 13 bases between them. Germline CDR1 is DFQATT and CDR2 is SNEGSKA (reference sequence). This CDR3 has 15 residues. The CDR3 loop is CSASKWRGSYNEQFF. DNA for the CDR3: TGCAGTGCTAGCAAGTGGAGGGGGTCCTACAATGAGCAGTTCTTC.

This clonotype was detected many times. This chain connects TRBV6-5 to TRBJ2-7; D possibly corresponds to TRBD2 (5 bases). The germline CDR1 and CDR2 sequences are MNHEY and SVGAGI. V was cut by 5 bases and J by 2 bases, with 16 bases left in between. The CDR3 extends over 15 amino acids. The CDR3 coding sequence is TGTGCCAGCAGTCCCGGGGAAGGTCGCGCCTACGAGCAGTACTTC. It translates to CASSPGEGRAYEQYF.

This clonotype was recorded at least ten times. V usage is TRBV29-1 and J usage is TRBJ1-5; D unclear. Per germline, CDR1 SQVTM and CDR2 ANQGSEA. Trimming pared 3 bases from V and 0 bases from J, leaving 9 bases between. The CDR3 runs 14 residues. The CDR3 is CSVEGDDSNQPQHF. The CDR3 DNA reads as TGCAGCGTTGAGGGAGATGATAGCAATCAGCCCCAGCATTTT.

The chain joins TRBV6-1 to TRBJ1-5; D might be TRBD1 (6 bases). Germline CDR1 and CDR2: MNHNS and SASEGT. Trimming removed 8 bases at V and 2 bases at J, with 16 bases between. This CDR3 spans 15 amino acids. The CDR3 DNA reads as TGTGCCAGCGGGGCCGGTGGGGGCGGCAATCAGCCCCAGCATTTT. It specifies CASGAGGGGNQPQHF.

This clonotype was detected only a few times. The rearrangement links TRBV7-9 to TRBJ1-2; a possible D gene is TRBD1 (5 bases). The CDR3 length is 16 residues. Trimming stripped 5 bases from V and 1 base from J, with 17 bases between. Per the germline V gene, CDR1 is SEHNR and CDR2 is FQNEAQ (reference sequence). As DNA, the CDR3 is TGTGCCAGCAGCCTGACAGTCGCCCGAATTAACTATGGCTACACCTTC. Its translation: CASSLTVARINYGYTF. Together with reference TRBV7-9 and TRBJ1-2, the CDR3 gives the full variable domain: DTGVSQNPRHKITKRGQNVTFRCDPISEHNRLYWYRQTLGQGPEFLTYFQNEAQLEKSRLLSDRFSAERPKGSFSTLEIQRTEQGDSAMYLCASSLTVARINYGYTFGSGTRLTVV.